The following is a TCR beta chain sequence with its context. Its specificity is not known. The data were obtained in a study of T cell repertoires in cytomegalovirus infection. Study summary: Indicated by public TCR beta signatures were CMV infection and matching HLA type. Regarding the study as a whole: Adding up the frequency of public TCR beta families identified people who carried CMV plus the relevant HLA. What dominated the ex vivo response were HLA-C-restricted CMV-specific TCR beta clonotypes.

Deletions cut 4 bases from V and 0 bases from J, with 12 bases between. The CDR3 runs 15 residues. Germline CDR1 is SGHAT and CDR2 is FQNNGV. TCRdb reprocessed the reads via MiXCR and lists one record per CDR3 protein. The sample shows fewer than 200,000 distinct CDR3 sequences, roughly an eighth of them seen only once. This receptor was taken from a human donor in good health (CMV status not recorded). Some clones in this sample may be carry-over from other donors' samples. Sequencing input: PBMCs. V gene TRBV11-2 combines with J gene TRBJ1-2; the D gene is possibly TRBD1 (5 bases). CDR3 coding DNA: TGTGCCAGCAGCTACCGGGCAGGGACTAACTATGGCTACACCTTC. Translation: CASSYRAGTNYGYTF. The full variable domain, its missing parts supplied by reference TRBV11-2 and TRBJ1-2, is EAGVAQSPRYKIIEKRQSVAFWCNPISGHATLYWYQQILGQGPKLLIQFQNNGVVDDSQLPKDRFSAERLKGVDSTLKIQPAKLEDSAVYLCASSYRAGTNYGYTFGSGTRLTVV.